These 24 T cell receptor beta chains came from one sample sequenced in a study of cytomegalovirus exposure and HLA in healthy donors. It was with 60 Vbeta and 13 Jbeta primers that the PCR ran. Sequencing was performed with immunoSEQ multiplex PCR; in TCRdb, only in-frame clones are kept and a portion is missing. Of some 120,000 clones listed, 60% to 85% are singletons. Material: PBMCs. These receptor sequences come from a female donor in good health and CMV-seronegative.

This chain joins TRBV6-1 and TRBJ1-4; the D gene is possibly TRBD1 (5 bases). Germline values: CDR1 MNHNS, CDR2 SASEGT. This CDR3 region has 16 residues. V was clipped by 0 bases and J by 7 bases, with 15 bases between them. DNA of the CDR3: TGTGCCAGCAGTGAAGCCCCGACGGGGGTCGGTGAAAAACTGTTTTTT. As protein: CASSEAPTGVGEKLFF.

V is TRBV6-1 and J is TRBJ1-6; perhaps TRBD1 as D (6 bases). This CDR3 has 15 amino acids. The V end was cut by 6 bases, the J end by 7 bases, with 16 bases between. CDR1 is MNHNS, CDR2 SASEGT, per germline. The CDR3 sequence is CASSFASQGNSPLHF. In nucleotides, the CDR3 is TGTGCCAGCAGCTTCGCTTCACAGGGAAATTCACCCCTCCACTTT.

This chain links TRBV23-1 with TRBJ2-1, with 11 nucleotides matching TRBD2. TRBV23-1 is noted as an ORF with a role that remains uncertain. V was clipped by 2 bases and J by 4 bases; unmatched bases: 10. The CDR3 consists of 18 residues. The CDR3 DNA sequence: TGCGCCAGCAGTCAAAGGCCCATTAGCGGGGGGGTTTACAATGAGCAGTTCTTC. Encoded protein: CASSQRPISGGVYNEQFF.

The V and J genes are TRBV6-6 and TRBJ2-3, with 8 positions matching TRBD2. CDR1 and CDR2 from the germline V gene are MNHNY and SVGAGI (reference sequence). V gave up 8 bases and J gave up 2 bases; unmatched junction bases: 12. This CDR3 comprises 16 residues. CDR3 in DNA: TGTGCCAGCCGGGGACGTGCGGGGGGCTACACAGATACGCAGTATTTT. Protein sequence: CASRGRAGGYTDTQYF.

CDR3 region: CASSWAVVEIEHF. The CDR3 DNA follows: TGTGCCAGCAGTTGGGCAGTAGTAGAAATAGAGCATTTT. The chain uses TRBV5-7 and TRBJ1-5; D is unresolved. TRBV5-7 is given ORF status, its function remaining uncertain. The V end lost 5 bases, the J end lost 14 bases, and 20 bases lay between the germline ends. The CDR3 loop spans 13 amino acids.

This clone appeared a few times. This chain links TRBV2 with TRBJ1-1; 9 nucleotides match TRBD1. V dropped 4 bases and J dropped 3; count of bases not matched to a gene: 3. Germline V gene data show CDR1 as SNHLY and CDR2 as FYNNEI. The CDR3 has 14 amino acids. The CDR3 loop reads CASSAGQGYTEAFF. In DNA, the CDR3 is TGTGCCAGCAGTGCGGGACAGGGTTACACTGAAGCTTTCTTT.

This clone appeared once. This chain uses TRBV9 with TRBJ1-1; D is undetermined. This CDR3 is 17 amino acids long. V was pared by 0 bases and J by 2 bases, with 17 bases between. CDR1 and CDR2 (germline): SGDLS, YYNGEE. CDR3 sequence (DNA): TGTGCCAGCAGCGTAGATCGGCGAGCACGGGAAAACACTGAAGCTTTCTTT. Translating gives CASSVDRRARENTEAFF.

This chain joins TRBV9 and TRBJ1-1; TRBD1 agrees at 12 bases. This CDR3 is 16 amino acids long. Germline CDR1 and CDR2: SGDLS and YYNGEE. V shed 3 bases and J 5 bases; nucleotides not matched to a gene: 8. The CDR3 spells CASSASGTGGWTEAFF. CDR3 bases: TGTGCCAGCAGCGCTTCCGGGACAGGGGGCTGGACTGAAGCTTTCTTT.

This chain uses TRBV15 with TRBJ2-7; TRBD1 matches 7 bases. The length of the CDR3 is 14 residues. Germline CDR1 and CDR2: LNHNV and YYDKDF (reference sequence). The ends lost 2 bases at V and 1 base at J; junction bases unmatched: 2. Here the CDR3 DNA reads TGTGCCACCAGCAGACGACAGGGTTCCTACGAGCAGTACTTC. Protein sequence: CATSRRQGSYEQYF.

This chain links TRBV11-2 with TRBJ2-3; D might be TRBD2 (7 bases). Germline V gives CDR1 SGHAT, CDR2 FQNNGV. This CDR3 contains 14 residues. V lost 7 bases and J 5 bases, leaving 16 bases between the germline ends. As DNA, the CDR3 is TGTGCCAGCACCCTAGGGAGGGACAAAGATACGCAGTATTTT. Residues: CASTLGRDKDTQYF.

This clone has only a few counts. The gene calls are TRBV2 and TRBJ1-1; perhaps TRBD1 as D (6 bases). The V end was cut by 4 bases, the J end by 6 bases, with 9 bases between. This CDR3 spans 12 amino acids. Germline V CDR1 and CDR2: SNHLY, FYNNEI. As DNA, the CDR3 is TGTGCCAGCAGTGCAGGGGCCGCTGAAGCTTTCTTT. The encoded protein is CASSAGAAEAFF.

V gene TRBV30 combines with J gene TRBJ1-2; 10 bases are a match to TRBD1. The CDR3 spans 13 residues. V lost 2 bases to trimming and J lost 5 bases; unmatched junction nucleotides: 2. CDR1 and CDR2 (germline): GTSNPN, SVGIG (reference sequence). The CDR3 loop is CAWSRTGGYGYTF. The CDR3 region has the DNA TGTGCCTGGAGTCGGACAGGGGGTTATGGCTACACCTTC.

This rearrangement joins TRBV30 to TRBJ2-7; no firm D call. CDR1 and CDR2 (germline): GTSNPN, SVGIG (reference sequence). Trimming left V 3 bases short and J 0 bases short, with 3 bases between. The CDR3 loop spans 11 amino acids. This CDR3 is CAWSFSYEQYF. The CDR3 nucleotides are TGTGCCTGGAGCTTCTCCTACGAGCAGTACTTC. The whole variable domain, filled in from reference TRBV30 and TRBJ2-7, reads SQTIHQWPATLVQPVGSPLSLECTVEGTSNPNLYWYRQAAGRGLQLLFYSVGIGQISSEVPQNLSASRPQDRQFILSSKKLLLSDSGFYLCAWSFSYEQYFGPGTRLTVT.

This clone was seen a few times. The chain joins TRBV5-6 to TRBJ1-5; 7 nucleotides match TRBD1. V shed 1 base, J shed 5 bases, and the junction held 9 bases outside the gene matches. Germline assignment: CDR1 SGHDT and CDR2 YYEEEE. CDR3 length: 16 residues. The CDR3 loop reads CASSLNGGGRDQPQHF. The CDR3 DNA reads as TGTGCCAGCAGCTTGAATGGAGGGGGCCGCGATCAGCCCCAGCATTTT.

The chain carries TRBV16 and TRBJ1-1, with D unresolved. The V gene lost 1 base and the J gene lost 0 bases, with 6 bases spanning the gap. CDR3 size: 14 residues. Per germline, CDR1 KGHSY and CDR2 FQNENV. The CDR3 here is CASSQLAVNTEAFF. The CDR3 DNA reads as TGTGCCAGCAGCCAATTGGCCGTGAACACTGAAGCTTTCTTT.

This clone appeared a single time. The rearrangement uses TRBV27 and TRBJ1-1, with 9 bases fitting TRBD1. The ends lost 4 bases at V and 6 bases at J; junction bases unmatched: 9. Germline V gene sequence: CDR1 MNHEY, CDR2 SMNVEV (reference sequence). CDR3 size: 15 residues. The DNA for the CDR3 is TGTGCCAGCAGTTCGGGGACAGGGCTATTCGCTGAAGCTTTCTTT. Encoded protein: CASSSGTGLFAEAFF.

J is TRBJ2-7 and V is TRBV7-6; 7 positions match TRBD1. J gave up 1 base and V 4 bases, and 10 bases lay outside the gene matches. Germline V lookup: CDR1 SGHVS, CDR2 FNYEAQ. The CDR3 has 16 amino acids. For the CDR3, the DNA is TGTGCCAGCAGCTCTAATAAAAGGGACAGTTCCTACGAGCAGTACTTC. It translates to CASSSNKRDSSYEQYF.

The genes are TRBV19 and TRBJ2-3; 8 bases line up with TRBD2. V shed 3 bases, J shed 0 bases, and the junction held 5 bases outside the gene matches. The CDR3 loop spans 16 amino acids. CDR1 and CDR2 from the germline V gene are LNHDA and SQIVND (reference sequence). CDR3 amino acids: CASSIRRGVSTDTQYF. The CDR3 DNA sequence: TGTGCCAGTAGTATTCGGCGGGGGGTTAGCACAGATACGCAGTATTTT.

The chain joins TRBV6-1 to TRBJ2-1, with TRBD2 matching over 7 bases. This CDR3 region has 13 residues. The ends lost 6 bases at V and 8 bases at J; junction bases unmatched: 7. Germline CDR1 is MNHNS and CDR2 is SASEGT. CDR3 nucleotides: TGTGCCAGCAGCCGGGAGGACTTCCATGAGCAGTTCTTC. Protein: CASSREDFHEQFF.

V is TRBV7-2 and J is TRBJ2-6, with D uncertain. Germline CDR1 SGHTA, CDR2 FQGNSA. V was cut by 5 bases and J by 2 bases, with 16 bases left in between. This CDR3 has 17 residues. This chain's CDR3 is CASSKGEAMAGANVLTF. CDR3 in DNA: TGTGCCAGCAGCAAAGGAGAAGCAATGGCTGGGGCCAACGTCCTGACTTTC.

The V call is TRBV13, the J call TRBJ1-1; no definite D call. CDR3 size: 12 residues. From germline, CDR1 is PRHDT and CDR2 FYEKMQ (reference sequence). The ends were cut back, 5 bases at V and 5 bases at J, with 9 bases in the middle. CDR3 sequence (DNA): TGTGCCAGCAGCGCGCCTCTGACTGAAGCTTTCTTT. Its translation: CASSAPLTEAFF. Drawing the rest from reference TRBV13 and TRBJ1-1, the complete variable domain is AAGVIQSPRHLIKEKRETATLKCYPIPRHDTVYWYQQGPGQDPQFLISFYEKMQSDKGSIPDRFSAQQFSDYHSELNMSSLELGDSALYFCASSAPLTEAFFGQGTRLTVV.

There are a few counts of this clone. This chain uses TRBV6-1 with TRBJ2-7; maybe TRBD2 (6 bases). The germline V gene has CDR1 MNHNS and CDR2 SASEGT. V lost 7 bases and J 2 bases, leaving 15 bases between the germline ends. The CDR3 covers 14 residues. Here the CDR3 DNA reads TGTGCCAGCAAGCGGCAGACTAGGACCTACGAGCAGTACTTC. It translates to CASKRQTRTYEQYF.

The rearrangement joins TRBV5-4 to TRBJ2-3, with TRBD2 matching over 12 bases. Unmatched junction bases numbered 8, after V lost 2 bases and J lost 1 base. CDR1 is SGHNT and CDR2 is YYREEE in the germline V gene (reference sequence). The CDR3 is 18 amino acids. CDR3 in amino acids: CASSFGLAGGLGTDTQYF. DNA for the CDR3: TGTGCCAGCAGCTTCGGTCTAGCGGGGGGGCTTGGCACAGATACGCAGTATTTT.

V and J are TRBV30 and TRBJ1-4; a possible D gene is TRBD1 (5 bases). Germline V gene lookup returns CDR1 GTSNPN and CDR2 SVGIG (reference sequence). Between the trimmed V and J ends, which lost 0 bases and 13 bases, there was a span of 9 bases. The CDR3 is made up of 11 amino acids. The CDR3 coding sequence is TGTGCCTGGAGTGTGGGGGGAGCACTGTTTTTT. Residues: CAWSVGGALFF.